This T cell receptor (beta chain) was recovered during a study of blood T cell repertoires in COVID-19. Study details: Sites across the United States, Italy and Spain contributed samples from acute and convalescent COVID-19. T cells, B-cell-depleted T cells, or PBMCs provided the cDNA or gDNA that served as material.

Trimming took 0 bases from V and 3 from J; bases not matched to a gene: 5. Looked up from germline, CDR1 is SQVTM and CDR2 is ANQGSEA. The CDR3 is made up of 15 amino acids. How the authors handled the data: By means of reference gene primer amplification, nucleated cell counts were estimated. The data were produced by immunoSEQ multiplex PCR, yet TCRdb's version contains in-frame clones alone and is incomplete. That table is the source of V, J and clone size, and D and trimming were worked out from the DNA. This sample has about 58,000 clones, with around 81% found just once. This receptor was taken from a human donor in a cohort sampled during active COVID-19. The sequenced material came from peripheral blood. V gene TRBV29-1 combines with J gene TRBJ2-7, with 10 bases aligning to TRBD1. The CDR3 loop reads CSVEDGRDRGYEQYF. The CDR3 DNA reads TGCAGCGTTGAAGACGGCCGGGACAGGGGCTACGAGCAGTACTTC.